This passage covers 13 T cell receptor beta chains from one sample sequenced in a study of blood T cell repertoires in COVID-19. This table comes from immunoSEQ multiplex PCR, and its TCRdb copy is limited to in-frame clones, with some not included. The sample shows more than 150,000 clones, around 87% of them seen only once. The sequencing input was peripheral blood. These receptor sequences come from a man aged 50 to 59 with acute or convalescent COVID-19.

The chain links TRBV9 to TRBJ2-7; 14 bases fit TRBD2. The V gene's germline CDR1 is SGDLS and CDR2 YYNGEE. This CDR3 comprises 17 residues. J was trimmed by 2 bases and V by 5 bases; bases with no gene match: 9. The DNA for the CDR3 is TGTGCCAGCAGTGAGACTAGCGGGAGGGCCGGAACCTACGAGCAGTACTTC. This encodes CASSETSGRAGTYEQYF.

The chain links TRBV20-1 to TRBJ2-2; 12 nucleotides align to TRBD2. Losses at the gene ends were 3 bases for V and 1 base for J; bases not matched to a gene: 3. The V gene's germline CDR1 is DFQATT and CDR2 SNEGSKA (reference sequence). The CDR3 covers 16 residues. This CDR3 reads CSASTLAGGNTGELFF. DNA for the CDR3: TGCAGTGCTAGTACACTAGCGGGAGGGAACACCGGGGAGCTGTTTTTT.

The genes are TRBV18 and TRBJ2-3; 14 nucleotides align to TRBD2. V lost 3 bases, J lost 2 bases, and 7 bases stayed unmatched. Germline V CDR1 and CDR2: KGHSH, LQKENI. This CDR3 has 18 residues. For the CDR3, the DNA is TGTGCCAGCTCACCCGGACTAGCGGGAGGATGGGACACAGATACGCAGTATTTT. Translating gives CASSPGLAGGWDTDTQYF.

This sequence joins TRBV24-1 and TRBJ1-2, with 9 bases fitting TRBD1. The V segment lost 3 bases and the J segment 2 bases; nucleotides outside the gene matches: 15. Per germline, CDR1 KGHDR and CDR2 SFDVKD. The CDR3 is 19 amino acids. The CDR3 sequence: CATSDLPGQGIRENYGYTF. The CDR3 coding sequence is TGTGCCACCAGTGATCTCCCGGGACAGGGTATTAGAGAAAACTATGGCTACACCTTC.

The V gene is TRBV19, the J gene TRBJ2-2, with 9 bases matching TRBD1. CDR3 size: 14 residues. J was trimmed by 4 bases and V by 6 bases; bases with no gene match: 3. In germline, CDR1 is LNHDA, CDR2 SQIVND (reference sequence). CDR3 region: CASRQGAVTGELFF. Written as DNA, the CDR3 is TGTGCCAGTAGACAGGGGGCGGTCACCGGGGAGCTGTTTTTT.

This chain connects TRBV7-2 to TRBJ1-1; 9 bases match TRBD1. J gave up 5 bases and V 7 bases, and 5 bases lay outside the gene matches. CDR3 size: 13 residues. Germline lookup yields CDR1 SGHTA and CDR2 FQGNSA. The CDR3 DNA reads as TGTGCCAGCACCGAGGACAGGGGAACTGAAGCTTTCTTT. This codes for CASTEDRGTEAFF.

This clone was seen only once. The V and J genes are TRBV19 and TRBJ1-5, with TRBD1 identical over 11 bases. J was trimmed by 6 bases and V by 5 bases; bases with no gene match: 6. The CDR3 is made up of 15 amino acids. Germline CDR1 and CDR2: LNHDA and SQIVND (reference sequence). The CDR3 DNA sequence: TGTGCCAGTAGTTACCGGGACAGGGGGTTTCAGCCCCAGCATTTT. Encoded protein: CASSYRDRGFQPQHF.

This sequence joins TRBV9 and TRBJ2-2; 10 nucleotides match TRBD2. Looked up from germline, CDR1 is SGDLS and CDR2 is YYNGEE. V shed 1 base, J shed 2 bases, and the junction held 2 bases outside the gene matches. The CDR3 spans 16 residues. In DNA, the CDR3 is TGTGCCAGCAGCGTAAGGACTAGCGGCAACACCGGGGAGCTGTTTTTT. Protein: CASSVRTSGNTGELFF.

This rearrangement joins TRBV11-3 to TRBJ1-5; D unclear. The CDR3 runs 17 residues. V dropped 0 bases and J dropped 0 bases, with 12 bases sitting between them. The germline CDR1 and CDR2 sequences are SGHNT and YENEEA. For the CDR3, the DNA is TGTGCCAGCAGCTTAGATCCTGGCAGTCCTAGCAATCAGCCCCAGCATTTT. This codes for CASSLDPGSPSNQPQHF.

This clone was seen only once. This chain links TRBV11-2 with TRBJ2-7; TRBD2 agrees at 12 bases. This CDR3 is built from 16 residues. Trimming took 4 bases from V and 4 from J; bases not matched to a gene: 8. Germline V gene lookup returns CDR1 SGHAT and CDR2 FQNNGV. Here the CDR3 reads CASSSTPTSGGYEQYV. The CDR3 DNA reads TGTGCCAGCAGCTCCACCCCGACTAGCGGGGGATACGAGCAGTACGTC.

The chain employs TRBV28 and TRBJ2-5; 12 bases are shared with TRBD1. Germline CDR1 is MDHEN and CDR2 is SYDVKM. V lost 5 bases to trimming and J lost 3 bases; unmatched junction nucleotides: 7. The CDR3 is 16 amino acids. The CDR3 sequence: CASSPAGTGGEETQYF. CDR3 DNA: TGTGCCAGCAGTCCCGCCGGGACAGGGGGCGAAGAGACCCAGTACTTC.

The J gene is TRBJ1-6, the V gene TRBV30; 9 bases fit TRBD1. This CDR3 is 16 amino acids long. Germline V gene data show CDR1 as GTSNPN and CDR2 as SVGIG (reference sequence). J lost 0 bases, V lost 5 bases, and 5 bases had no gene match. CDR3 in amino acids: CAWRTGESSYNSPLHF. The CDR3 nucleotides are TGTGCCTGGCGGACAGGGGAAAGCTCCTATAATTCACCCCTCCACTTT.

This chain links TRBV27 with TRBJ1-6, with TRBD1 matching over 7 bases. J lost 2 bases, V lost 2 bases, and 9 bases had no gene match. Germline CDR1 MNHEY, CDR2 SMNVEV (reference sequence). The length of the CDR3 is 18 residues. CDR3 residues: CASSLSTAGGTYNSPLHF. Written as DNA, the CDR3 is TGTGCCAGCAGTTTAAGTACGGCAGGGGGAACCTATAATTCACCCCTCCACTTT.